This is a list of T cell receptor beta chains from one sample in a study of T cell repertoires in cytomegalovirus infection. From the reads, TCRdb called clonotypes with MiXCR, one entry per CDR3 protein. The repertoire holds roughly 760,000 distinct CDR3 sequences, with less than 40% as singletons. Sequenced input: PBMCs. The receptor source for this set is a human donor in good health (CMV status not recorded). Some clones in this sample may be carry-over from other donors' samples. The CDR3 runs from the conserved cysteine through the conserved F or W. A D gene is named only where the DNA matches it firmly. The listing skips clone size in some rows; elsewhere it reads once, few, many or a size class.

clone size,D gene,J gene,V gene,CDR3 DNA,CDR3 protein
many,NA,TRBJ2-3,TRBV18,TGTGCCAGCTCACGGACAGCTAGCACAGATACGCAGTATTTT,CASSRTASTDTQYF
many,NA,TRBJ2-1,TRBV6-2/TRBV6-3,TGTGCCAGCCCAAAAAGTAGTTTATTTGAATCGTGGAATGAGCAGTTCTTC,CASPKSSLFESWNEQFF
few,NA,TRBJ2-3,TRBV5-6,TGTGCCAGCAGCTTCCGAAGACAGTTATCCACAGATACGCAGTATTTT,CASSFRRQLSTDTQYF
few,NA,TRBJ2-2,TRBV7-3,TGTGCCAGCAGCCCCCAGACGGGGGAGCTGTTTTTT,CASSPQTGELFF
NA,NA,TRBJ1-5,TRBV19,TGTGCCAGTAGTACAGGGAGAAGCAGTCAGCCCCAGCATTTT,CASSTGRSSQPQHF
NA,TRBD2,TRBJ2-1,TRBV7-9,TGTGCCAGCAGGCGGACAGGGGCCACTAGCGGGAGAAACAATGAGCCGTTCTTC,CASRRTGATSGRNNEPFF
NA,TRBD2,TRBJ2-2,TRBV20-1,TGCAGTGCTAGAGATCATTCGGCGGGAGGGGACACCGGGGAGCTGTTTTTT,CSARDHSAGGDTGELFF
many,NA,TRBJ1-5,TRBV28,TGTGCCAGCATGGAAGGGAATCAGCCCCAGCATTTT,CASMEGNQPQHF
NA,TRBD2,TRBJ2-3,TRBV20-1,TGCAGTGCCGGCCCCATAGCGGGGGGCCCGGATACGCAGTATTTT,CSAGPIAGGPDTQYF
NA,TRBD2,TRBJ2-3,TRBV7-6,TGTGCCAGCAGCTTAGGTAGCGGGGCCATCACAGATACGCAGTATTTT,CASSLGSGAITDTQYF
few,NA,TRBJ2-7,TRBV7-6,TGTGCCAGCAGCTTAAACGGGGCAGATAGTACCTACGAGCAGTACTTC,CASSLNGADSTYEQYF
many,TRBD2,TRBJ2-3,TRBV5-1,TGCGCCAGCAGCTTGAGGCGGGAGTTAAATACGCAGTATTTT,CASSLRRELNTQYF
few,NA,TRBJ1-1,TRBV28,TGTGCCAGCAGGTCAGAAGTATCAGCTTTCTTT,CASRSEVSAFF
few,TRBD1,TRBJ1-3,TRBV4-2,TGTGCCAGCAGCCAAGCACAGGGGTCTGGAAACACCATATATTTT,CASSQAQGSGNTIYF
NA,TRBD2,TRBJ2-3,TRBV7-9,TGTGCCGGTGGTTGTCTAGCGGGAGCTGTTACAGATACGCAGTATTTT,CAGGCLAGAVTDTQYF
few,NA,TRBJ2-7,TRBV5-1,TGCGCCAGCAGCTTGTCGGGAGTGGGTCCCTACGAGCAGTACTTC,CASSLSGVGPYEQYF